What follows are 13 T cell receptor beta chains derived from one specimen sequenced in a study of T-cell reconstitution after alpha-beta-depleted transplantation in children. As it was prepared, the TCRbeta library received unique molecular identifiers. TCRdb processed the PCR reads anew with MiXCR; each CDR3 protein has one entry. The table records about 500,000 distinct CDR3 sequences, approximately 29% of them present only once. Sequencing used PBMCs from the stem cell graft donor, obtained from the stem cell graft. All receptors come from a human donor who donated a stem cell graft to a child with aplastic anemia.

CDR3: CAIRTGGRNQPQHF. CDR3 coding DNA: TGTGCCATTCGGACAGGGGGAAGAAATCAGCCCCAGCATTTT. This chain uses TRBV12-3 or TRBV12-4 with TRBJ1-5; TRBD1 aligns across 10 bases. V shed 10 bases, J shed 4 bases, and the junction held 7 bases outside the gene matches. This CDR3 is built from 14 residues.

In nucleotides, the CDR3 is TGTGCCAGCAGTAGAACAGGGGGCTACGCAGATACGCAGTATTTT. It is translated as CASSRTGGYADTQYF. The chain carries TRBV7-9 and TRBJ2-3; 9 nucleotides match TRBD1. This CDR3 comprises 15 residues. Per germline, CDR1 SEHNR and CDR2 FQNEAQ (reference sequence). V lost 6 bases to trimming and J lost 4 bases; unmatched junction nucleotides: 8. The full variable domain, rest sourced from reference TRBV7-9 and TRBJ2-3, is DTGVSQNPRHKITKRGQNVTFRCDPISEHNRLYWYRQTLGQGPEFLTYFQNEAQLEKSRLLSDRFSAERPKGSFSTLEIQRTEQGDSAMYLCASSRTGGYADTQYFGPGTRLTVL.

With regard to this clonotype: An end of the junction differs from the germline gene, which may be a read error. The rearrangement uses TRBV12-3 or TRBV12-4 and TRBJ2-7; no clear D gene. This CDR3 has 13 residues. The CDR3 DNA follows: TGTGCCAGCAGTGTCGAATCATCCTACGAGAAGTACTTC. Its protein is CASSVESSYEKYF.

The chain recombines TRBV7-6 with TRBJ2-3; 8 bases are shared with TRBD1. The V gene end was trimmed by 2 bases and the J gene end by 2 bases; junction bases not matched to a gene: 9. CDR3 length: 17 residues. The germline gives CDR1 SGHVS, CDR2 FNYEAQ. The CDR3 DNA follows: TGTGCCAGCAGCTTACGAGAAACAGGGGGTTACACAGATACGCAGTATTTT. It is translated as CASSLRETGGYTDTQYF.

The chain carries TRBV12-3 or TRBV12-4 and TRBJ1-2; 9 bases align to TRBD1. The CDR3 has 16 residues. V shed 6 bases, J shed 3 bases, and the junction held 11 bases outside the gene matches. CDR3 sequence reads: CASSRRPTGGDYGYTF. The CDR3, as DNA: TGTGCCAGCAGCCGAAGGCCGACAGGGGGAGACTATGGCTACACCTTC.

The rearrangement uses TRBV6-1 and TRBJ1-1; TRBD1 is a possible D gene (6 bases). This CDR3 has 16 amino acids. The V gene lost 6 bases and the J gene lost 4 bases, with 21 bases spanning the gap. Germline CDR1 and CDR2: MNHNS and SASEGT. The CDR3: CASRPWDTRSTTEAFF. In DNA, the CDR3 is TGTGCCAGCAGACCATGGGACACCAGGTCGACCACTGAAGCTTTCTTT.

The V gene is TRBV24-1, the J gene TRBJ2-1; D unresolved. The CDR3 length is 15 residues. Germline-derived CDR1 and CDR2 are KGHDR and SFDVKD. V dropped 2 bases and J dropped 5 bases, with 12 bases sitting between them. The CDR3 here is CATSDYQRADNEQFF. The DNA of the CDR3 is TGTGCCACCAGTGATTACCAAAGAGCCGACAATGAGCAGTTCTTC.

This clonotype was seen a single time. The CDR3 DNA sequence: TGTGCCAGCTCCCCAGATCCCTCCAAACTGTTTTTT. This gives the protein CASSPDPSKLFF. The chain recombines TRBV6-6 with TRBJ1-4; no clear D. V was pared by 8 bases and J by 11 bases, with 15 bases between. Looked up from germline, CDR1 is MNHNY and CDR2 is SVGAGI (reference sequence). CDR3 length: 12 amino acids.

The rearrangement links TRBV7-6 to TRBJ1-6; no firm D call. Germline V gives CDR1 SGHVS, CDR2 FNYEAQ. Trimming stripped 5 bases from V and 7 bases from J, with 12 bases between. The CDR3 totals 14 residues. CDR3 region: CASSTDTANSPLHF. The CDR3 DNA follows: TGTGCCAGCAGCACTGACACAGCCAATTCACCCCTCCACTTT.

This clonotype has more than one count but fewer than ten. J is TRBJ1-1 and V is TRBV12-3 or TRBV12-4, with D uncertain. This CDR3 is 12 amino acids long. V was trimmed by 5 bases and J by 7 bases, leaving 11 bases between them. CDR3 amino acids: CASSPRIREAFF. As DNA, the CDR3 is TGTGCCAGCAGTCCTCGGATACGTGAAGCTTTCTTT.

A remark on this clonotype: This CDR3 is missing its conserved last phenylalanine or tryptophan, likely due to a read error. The genes are TRBV9 and TRBJ1-1; weak D call: TRBD1 (6 bases). Trimming removed 4 bases from V and 6 bases from J, with 25 bases in between. Germline CDR1 SGDLS, CDR2 YYNGEE. This CDR3 is built from 17 residues. The CDR3 sequence is CASSSTHSWTEVPEAFS. The DNA for the CDR3 is TGTGCCAGCAGCTCCACCCACTCCTGGACAGAAGTACCTGAAGCTTTCTCT.

The chain combines TRBV7-9 with TRBJ2-7, with D possibly matching TRBD2 (5 bases). V lost 5 bases, J lost 1 base, and 9 bases lay in between. The CDR3 is 13 amino acids. Germline V gives CDR1 SEHNR, CDR2 FQNEAQ (reference sequence). The CDR3 spells CASSQRSSYEQYF. The CDR3 bases are TGTGCCAGCAGCCAGCGGTCGTCCTACGAGCAGTACTTC.

This clonotype turned up a few times. The chain carries TRBV29-1 and TRBJ1-1, with 7 bases aligning to TRBD1. The germline gives CDR1 SQVTM, CDR2 ANQGSEA. J lost 5 bases, V lost 7 bases, and 10 bases had no gene match. The CDR3 has 13 residues. CDR3 sequence: CSDVQGSRTEAFF. CDR3 nucleotide sequence: TGCAGCGACGTACAGGGGTCCCGGACTGAAGCTTTCTTT.